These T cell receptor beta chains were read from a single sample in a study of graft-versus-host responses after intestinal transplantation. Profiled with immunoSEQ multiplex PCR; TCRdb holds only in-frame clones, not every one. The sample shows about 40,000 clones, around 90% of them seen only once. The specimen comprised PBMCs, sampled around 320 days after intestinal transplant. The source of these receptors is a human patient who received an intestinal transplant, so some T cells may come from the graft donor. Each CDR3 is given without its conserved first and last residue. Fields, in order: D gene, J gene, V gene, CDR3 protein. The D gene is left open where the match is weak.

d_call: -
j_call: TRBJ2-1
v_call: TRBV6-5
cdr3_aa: ASSQYNEQF

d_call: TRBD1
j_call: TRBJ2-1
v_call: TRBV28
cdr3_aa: ASGGQGGYNEQF

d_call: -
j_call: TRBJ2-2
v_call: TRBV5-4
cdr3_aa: ASSPGKGYTGELF

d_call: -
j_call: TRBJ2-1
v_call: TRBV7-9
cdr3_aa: ASSPANRELSNEQF

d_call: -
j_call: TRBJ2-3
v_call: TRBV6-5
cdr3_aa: ASRTTDTQY

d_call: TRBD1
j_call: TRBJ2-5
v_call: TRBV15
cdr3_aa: ATSRNRGRETQY

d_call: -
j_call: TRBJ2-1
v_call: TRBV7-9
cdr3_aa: ASSPGLGSSYNEQF

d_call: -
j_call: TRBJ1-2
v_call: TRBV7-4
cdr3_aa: ASSMLSPARKTYGYT

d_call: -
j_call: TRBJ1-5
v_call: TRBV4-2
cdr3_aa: ASSQEAWQINQPQH

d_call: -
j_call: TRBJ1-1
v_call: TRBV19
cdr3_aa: ASSIAPRGGNTEAF

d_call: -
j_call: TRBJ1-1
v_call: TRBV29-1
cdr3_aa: SASGRMNTEAF

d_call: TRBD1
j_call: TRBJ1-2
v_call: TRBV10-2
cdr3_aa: ASSEDRAGGYT

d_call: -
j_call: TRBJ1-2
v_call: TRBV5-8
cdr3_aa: ASPGSYGYT

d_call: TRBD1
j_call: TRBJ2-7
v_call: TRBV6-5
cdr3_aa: ASSYGQGAGYEQY

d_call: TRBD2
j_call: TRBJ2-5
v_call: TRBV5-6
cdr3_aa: ASSLPTSREGETQY

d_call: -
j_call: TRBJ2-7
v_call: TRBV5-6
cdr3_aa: ASSLDSGEQY

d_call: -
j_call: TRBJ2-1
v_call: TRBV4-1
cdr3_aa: ASSQLIISYNEQF

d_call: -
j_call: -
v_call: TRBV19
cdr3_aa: ASSMSRTSYEQY

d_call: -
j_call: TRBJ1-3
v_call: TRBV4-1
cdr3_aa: ASSQDTDLFGNTIY

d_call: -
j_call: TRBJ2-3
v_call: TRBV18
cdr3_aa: ASSPSREDTQY

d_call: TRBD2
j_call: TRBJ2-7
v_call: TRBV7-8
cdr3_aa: ASSFMRASGSYEQY

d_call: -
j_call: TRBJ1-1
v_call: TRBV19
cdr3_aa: ASSIGVGTNTEAF

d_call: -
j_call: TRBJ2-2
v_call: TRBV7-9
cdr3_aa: ASSLVSDSTNTGELF

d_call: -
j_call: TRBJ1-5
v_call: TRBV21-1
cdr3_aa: ASSLRGLPQH

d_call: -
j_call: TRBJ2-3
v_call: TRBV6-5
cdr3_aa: ASKLRETDTQY

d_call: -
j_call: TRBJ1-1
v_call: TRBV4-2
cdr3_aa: ASSPQGNTEAF

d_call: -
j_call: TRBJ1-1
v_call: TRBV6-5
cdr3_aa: ASSFDKGIEAF

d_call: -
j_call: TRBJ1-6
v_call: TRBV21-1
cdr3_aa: ARAGVWSPLH

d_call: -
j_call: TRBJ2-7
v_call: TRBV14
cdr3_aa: ASSQLSGPAEQY

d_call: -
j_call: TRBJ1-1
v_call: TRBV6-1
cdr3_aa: ASSSGGTEAF

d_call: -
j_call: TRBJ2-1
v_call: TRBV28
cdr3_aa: ASSLYPKGRRVYNEQF

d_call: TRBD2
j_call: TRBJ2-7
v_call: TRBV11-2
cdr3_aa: ASVKLAGDSYEQY

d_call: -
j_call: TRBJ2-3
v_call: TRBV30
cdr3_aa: AWSVHTTDTQY

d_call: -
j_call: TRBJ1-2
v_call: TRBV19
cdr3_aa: ASSMGPSPT

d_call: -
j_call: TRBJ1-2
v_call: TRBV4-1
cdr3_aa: ASSQVLQRGYGYT

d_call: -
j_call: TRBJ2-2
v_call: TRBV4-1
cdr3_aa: ASSQDRKGANTGELF

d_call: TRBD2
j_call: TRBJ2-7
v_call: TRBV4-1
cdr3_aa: ASSQGSGSYEQY

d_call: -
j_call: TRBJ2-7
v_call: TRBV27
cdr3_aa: ASSLGRANEQY

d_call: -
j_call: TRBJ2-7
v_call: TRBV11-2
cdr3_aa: ASSLDRNNEQY

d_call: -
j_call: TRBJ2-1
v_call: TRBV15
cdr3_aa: ATSRDSAIYNEQF

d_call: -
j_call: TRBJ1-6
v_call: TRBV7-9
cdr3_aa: ASSLSGESPLH

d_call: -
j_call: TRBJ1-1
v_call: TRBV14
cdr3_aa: ASSLRGGGEAF

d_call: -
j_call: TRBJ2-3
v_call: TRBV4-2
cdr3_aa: ASSQPQWGGTDTQY

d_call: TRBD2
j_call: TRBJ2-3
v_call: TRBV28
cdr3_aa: ASSPLAGGRGTDTQY

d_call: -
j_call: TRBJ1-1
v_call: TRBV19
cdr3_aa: ASSITAEKAAF

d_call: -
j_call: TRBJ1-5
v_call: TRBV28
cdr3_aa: ASSLTIGQIGQPQH

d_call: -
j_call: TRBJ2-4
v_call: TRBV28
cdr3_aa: ASSSVGGAKNIQY

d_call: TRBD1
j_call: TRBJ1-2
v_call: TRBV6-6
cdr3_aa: ASKYGRTGGNYGYT

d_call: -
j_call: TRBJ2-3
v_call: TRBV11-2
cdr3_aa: ASSLDPAQSTDTQY

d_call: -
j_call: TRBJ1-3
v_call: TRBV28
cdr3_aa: ASSVGQSSGNTIY

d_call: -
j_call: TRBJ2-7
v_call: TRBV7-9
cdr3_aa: ASSWRSYEQY

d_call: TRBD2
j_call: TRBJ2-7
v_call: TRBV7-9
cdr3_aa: ASSHNAGGDHSYEQY

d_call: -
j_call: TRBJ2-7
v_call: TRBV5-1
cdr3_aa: ASSPRTDPQAYEQY

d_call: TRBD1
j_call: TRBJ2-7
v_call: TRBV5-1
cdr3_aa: ASSLAGQGYEQY